These 5 T cell receptor beta chains share one sample of origin, sequenced in a study of shared clonotypes between healthy human individuals. Sequenced by immunoSEQ multiplex PCR; TCRdb stores in-frame clones only, minus some. The sample consists of approximately 2,300,000 clones, around 90% of them appearing once. Sequencing was done on a sample of naive CD4+ T cells from PBMCs. This sample's subset: CD45RA+ positively selected. The receptors come from a man aged 18 to 29 in good health. Some clones in this sample may be carry-over from other donors' samples.

The rearrangement joins TRBV5-1 to TRBJ2-5; 7 bases are a match to TRBD2. V was pared by 4 bases and J by 1 base, with 4 bases of the junction left unmatched. The CDR3 totals 14 residues. Germline-derived CDR1 and CDR2 are SGHRS and YFSETQ. The CDR3 sequence: CASSEPGGQETQYF. The CDR3 DNA reads TGCGCCAGCAGCGAACCGGGAGGCCAAGAGACCCAGTACTTC.

The table lists this clone with a count of one. The sample has other DNA sequences that encode this CDR3 too. The J gene is TRBJ2-2, the V gene TRBV7-3; D remains unclear. CDR1 and CDR2 from the germline V gene are SGHTA and FQGTGA. V dropped 1 base and J dropped 1 base, with 4 bases sitting between them. The CDR3 is 14 amino acids. The CDR3 here is CASSLSRNTGELFF. The CDR3 nucleotides are TGTGCCAGCAGCTTAAGCCGGAACACCGGGGAGCTGTTTTTT.

This chain joins TRBV28 and TRBJ1-2, with unresolved D. The CDR3 is 16 amino acids. Trimming shortened V by 3 bases and J by 4 bases, and 18 bases separated the two germline ends. Per the germline V gene, CDR1 is MDHEN and CDR2 is SYDVKM. The CDR3 reads CASSFLPGSYLYGYTF. The CDR3 DNA is TGTGCCAGCAGTTTCTTGCCCGGCAGCTACCTCTATGGCTACACCTTC.

This chain joins TRBV6-1 and TRBJ1-2, with TRBD1 matching over 7 bases. CDR3 length: 15 amino acids. Looked up from germline, CDR1 is MNHNS and CDR2 is SASEGT. V gave up 5 bases and J gave up 8 bases; unmatched junction bases: 14. CDR3 amino acids: CASSQGGTLTGGYTF. The CDR3 DNA is TGTGCCAGCAGTCAGGGGGGTACATTAACTGGAGGCTACACCTTC.

J is TRBJ2-3 and V is TRBV19; 7 bases line up with TRBD2. Germline CDR1 and CDR2: LNHDA and SQIVND (reference sequence). V trimming: 7 bases; J trimming: 1 base; junction bases outside the gene matches: 8. The CDR3 loop spans 15 amino acids. The CDR3 nucleotides read TGTGCCAGTACACGGGACTACCCAGGCACAGATACGCAGTATTTT. Its protein is CASTRDYPGTDTQYF.